One sample yielded the 28 T cell receptor beta chains listed below, sequenced in a study of blood T cell repertoires in COVID-19. Libraries were prepared by immunoSEQ multiplex PCR; TCRdb keeps only in-frame clonotypes and omits some of them. This table has 350,000 to 400,000 clones, about 89% appearing once. The sequenced material came from peripheral blood. These receptors came from a woman in her thirties with COVID-19, enrolled during active disease.

This sequence joins TRBV24-1 and TRBJ2-3, with D perhaps matching TRBD1 (5 bases). The CDR3 consists of 16 residues. Germline assignment: CDR1 KGHDR and CDR2 SFDVKD. V gave up 4 bases and J gave up 5 bases, with 18 bases separating them. The CDR3 nucleotides read TGTGCCACCAGTGAATCTCGGCAGGGTCATCGAGATACGCAGTATTTT. Translated: CATSESRQGHRDTQYF.

The gene calls are TRBV27 and TRBJ2-2, with unresolved D. From germline, CDR1 is MNHEY and CDR2 SMNVEV (reference sequence). The ends were cut back, 5 bases at V and 5 bases at J, with 9 bases in the middle. This CDR3 contains 13 residues. The CDR3 sequence is CASSITVTGELFF. In nucleotides, the CDR3 is TGTGCCAGCAGTATAACAGTGACCGGGGAGCTGTTTTTT.

The chain recombines TRBV5-5 with TRBJ1-1, with 8 positions matching TRBD1. The CDR3 sequence is 14 residues long. V was clipped by 2 bases and J by 4 bases; unmatched bases: 4. In germline, CDR1 is SGHKS, CDR2 YYEKEE (reference sequence). Written as DNA, the CDR3 is TGTGCCAGCAGCTTATGGACAGGGACCACTGAAGCTTTCTTT. It specifies CASSLWTGTTEAFF.

J is TRBJ1-6 and V is TRBV7-2, with unresolved D. Germline V lookup: CDR1 SGHTA, CDR2 FQGNSA. The CDR3 totals 15 residues. V was trimmed by 8 bases and J by 2 bases, leaving 13 bases between them. The DNA of the CDR3 is TGTGCCAGCGGCCCCAGAGGGACCTATAATTCACCCCTCCACTTT. Its protein is CASGPRGTYNSPLHF.

V and J are TRBV28 and TRBJ1-5; 11 bases are shared with TRBD1. With V trimmed by 5 bases and J by 7 bases, 7 bases remained unmatched. CDR1 and CDR2 (germline): MDHEN, SYDVKM. This CDR3 is 15 amino acids long. The CDR3 reads CASSDGTGGWQPQHF. Here the CDR3 DNA reads TGTGCCAGCAGTGACGGGACAGGGGGATGGCAGCCCCAGCATTTT.

The gene calls are TRBV29-1 and TRBJ1-5; no definite D call. CDR3 length equals 13 residues. The germline CDR1 and CDR2 sequences are SQVTM and ANQGSEA. V lost 0 bases to trimming and J lost 4 bases, with 7 bases between them. CDR3 protein: CSVEDGRNQPQHF. Here the CDR3 DNA reads TGCAGCGTTGAAGATGGGAGAAATCAGCCCCAGCATTTT. The full variable domain, its missing parts supplied by reference TRBV29-1 and TRBJ1-5, is SAVISQKPSRDICQRGTSLTIQCQVDSQVTMMFWYRQQPGQSLTLIATANQGSEATYESGFVIDKFPISRPNLTFSTLTVSNMSPEDSSIYLCSVEDGRNQPQHFGDGTRLSIL.

V usage is TRBV29-1 and J usage is TRBJ1-1; 9 positions match TRBD1. J gave up 3 bases and V 5 bases, and 4 bases lay outside the gene matches. Germline values: CDR1 SQVTM, CDR2 ANQGSEA. CDR3 size: 13 residues. As DNA, the CDR3 is TGCAGCGTTAACCGGGACAGGGACACTGAAGCTTTCTTT. Translated: CSVNRDRDTEAFF.

The gene calls are TRBV4-1 and TRBJ1-6, with D unresolved. V lost 5 bases and J 10 bases, leaving 9 bases between the germline ends. From germline, CDR1 is MGHRA and CDR2 YSYEKL. The CDR3 contains 12 residues. The CDR3 protein is CASSTGSSPLHF. CDR3 nucleotide sequence: TGCGCCAGCAGCACCGGTTCCTCACCCCTCCACTTT.

The CDR3 region is CATSRGIQGNTEAFF. CDR3 DNA: TGTGCCACCAGCAGAGGAATACAGGGGAACACTGAAGCTTTCTTT. V is TRBV15 and J is TRBJ1-1, with D perhaps TRBD1 (6 bases). CDR3 length equals 15 residues. The V gene lost 1 base and the J gene lost 1 base, with 10 bases spanning the gap. Germline V gene data show CDR1 as LNHNV and CDR2 as YYDKDF (reference sequence).

V and J are TRBV10-3 and TRBJ2-3; the match to TRBD2 covers 8 bases. CDR3 length: 15 amino acids. V lost 6 bases and J lost 6; bases outside the gene matches: 11. The germline CDR1 and CDR2 sequences are ENHRY and SYGVKD. Written as DNA, the CDR3 is TGTGCCATCAGAGACGTACGGGAGGGGGGCGATACGCAGTATTTT. Protein: CAIRDVREGGDTQYF.

The chain couples TRBV7-8 to TRBJ2-5, with D maybe TRBD1 (6 bases). This CDR3 comprises 17 residues. Trimming removed 3 bases at V and 5 bases at J, with 22 bases between. Germline loops: CDR1 SGHVS, CDR2 FQNEAQ. CDR3 coding DNA: TGTGCCAGCAGCTTCGACCGAACAGGGTTTGATCGGGAGACCCAGTACTTC. Protein: CASSFDRTGFDRETQYF.

The J gene is TRBJ1-3, the V gene TRBV5-1, with unresolved D. The CDR3 is 15 amino acids. Trimming took off 0 bases at V and 0 bases at J, with 7 bases between the two ends. Per the germline V gene, CDR1 is SGHRS and CDR2 is YFSETQ. CDR3 DNA sequence: TGCGCCAGCAGCTTGGCCCTTCGCTCTGGAAACACCATATATTTT. It codes for CASSLALRSGNTIYF.

This clone was counted once. The gene calls are TRBV6-5 and TRBJ2-2; maybe TRBD2 (5 bases). The CDR3 consists of 11 residues. The germline V and J ends were trimmed by 8 bases and 5 bases, with 6 bases remaining between them. Per the germline V gene, CDR1 is MNHEY and CDR2 is SVGAGI. DNA for the CDR3: TGTGCCAGCGGGAGAACCGGGGAGCTGTTTTTT. Encoded protein: CASGRTGELFF.

This chain joins TRBV30 and TRBJ2-7; the match to TRBD2 covers 9 bases. J lost 7 bases, V lost 2 bases, and 9 bases had no gene match. This CDR3 spans 14 amino acids. CDR1 and CDR2 from the germline V gene are GTSNPN and SVGIG (reference sequence). The CDR3 protein is CAWSLGSGRNEQYV. The CDR3 DNA sequence: TGTGCCTGGAGTCTCGGTAGCGGGAGAAATGAGCAGTACGTC.

The chain links TRBV5-1 to TRBJ2-3; D gene ambiguous. Per germline, CDR1 SGHRS and CDR2 YFSETQ. The CDR3 is 16 residues long. The V and J ends lost 0 bases and 5 bases respectively, with 16 bases between them. CDR3 loop: CASSLAVRDLGDTQYF. In DNA, the CDR3 is TGCGCCAGCAGCTTGGCGGTTAGAGACTTGGGAGATACGCAGTATTTT.

CDR3 nucleotide sequence: TGTGCCAGCAGCCAAGAAGGTTGGGAGCGGGGCAACCCCTACGAGCAGTACTTC. It specifies CASSQEGWERGNPYEQYF. The chain combines TRBV14 with TRBJ2-7; 7 bases map to TRBD2. Germline CDR1 SGHDN, CDR2 FVKESK. CDR3 length: 18 residues. The J segment lost 2 bases and the V segment lost 0 bases, leaving 13 bases of the junction unmatched.

This chain links TRBV18 with TRBJ1-1; 7 bases align to TRBD1. The CDR3 loop spans 14 amino acids. The germline gives CDR1 KGHSH, CDR2 LQKENI. Unmatched junction bases numbered 7, after V lost 5 bases and J lost 4 bases. CDR3 bases: TGTGCCAGCTCAATGGAGGGGGCGGTCACTGAAGCTTTCTTT. This gives the protein CASSMEGAVTEAFF.

V gene TRBV18 combines with J gene TRBJ1-3; no reliable D call. Germline assignment: CDR1 KGHSH and CDR2 LQKENI. Trimming took 0 bases from V and 0 from J, leaving 12 bases between them. The CDR3 is 17 residues long. CDR3 DNA: TGTGCCAGCTCACCACCGCCTCCGGGAAGCTCTGGAAACACCATATATTTT. This sequence encodes CASSPPPPGSSGNTIYF.

This chain connects TRBV19 to TRBJ2-5; 15 bases are shared with TRBD2. The germline V gene encodes CDR1 LNHDA and CDR2 SQIVND (reference sequence). The CDR3 has 17 amino acids. V shed 5 bases and J 4 bases; nucleotides not matched to a gene: 8. The CDR3 reads CASSEGLAGGVAETQYF. CDR3 DNA: TGTGCCAGTAGTGAGGGACTAGCGGGAGGAGTCGCAGAGACCCAGTACTTC.

V and J are TRBV7-9 and TRBJ1-4; D is possibly TRBD1 (6 bases). This CDR3 is built from 17 residues. Germline V CDR1 and CDR2: SEHNR, FQNEAQ (reference sequence). Between the trimmed V and J ends, which lost 4 bases and 0 bases, there was a span of 15 bases. This chain's CDR3 is CASSSPRGSATNEKLFF. The CDR3 coding sequence is TGTGCCAGCAGCTCCCCCAGGGGTTCGGCAACTAATGAAAAACTGTTTTTT.

The rearrangement links TRBV3-1 (or the pseudogene TRBV3-2) to TRBJ2-5, with TRBD1 identical over 9 bases. The junction had 8 bases not matched to a gene; V was cut back by 3 bases and J by 6 bases. The CDR3 sequence is 15 residues long. Germline CDR1 LGHDT, CDR2 YNNKEL (reference sequence). The CDR3 nucleotides are TGTGCCAGCAGCCATGGGGGGACAGGGTGGAAGACCCAGTACTTC. Translating it yields CASSHGGTGWKTQYF.

The chain has TRBV4-3 and TRBJ2-2; no clear D gene. The CDR3 runs 14 residues. CDR1 and CDR2 (germline): LGHNA, YSLEER. Trimming cost V 0 bases and J 2 bases, with 4 bases left between them. The CDR3 coding sequence is TGCGCCAGCAGCCAAGATCTTAACACCGGGGAGCTGTTTTTT. Amino acids: CASSQDLNTGELFF.

The CDR3 nucleotides are TGTGCCATCAGGGACAGGGGTGGTGACGAGCAGTACTTC. Translation: CAIRDRGGDEQYF. The chain recombines TRBV10-3 with TRBJ2-7; 9 nucleotides align to TRBD1. The CDR3 has 13 amino acids. V lost 6 bases and J lost 5; bases outside the gene matches: 5. CDR1 is ENHRY, CDR2 SYGVKD, per germline.

The V call is TRBV6-2 or TRBV6-3, the J call TRBJ2-3, with unresolved D. With 6 bases removed from V and 5 bases from J, the gap between germline ends came to 9 bases. This CDR3 region has 12 residues. Germline CDR1 and CDR2: MNHEY and SVGEGT. CDR3 sequence (DNA): TGTGCCAGCAGCCGAAATAGAGATACGCAGTATTTT. Its translation: CASSRNRDTQYF.

Note on this clone: The sample holds other DNA sequences that translate to the same CDR3. This rearrangement joins TRBV3-1 (or the pseudogene TRBV3-2) to TRBJ1-1, with D unclear. The length of the CDR3 is 14 residues. Trimming pared 1 base from V and 1 base from J, leaving 7 bases between. In germline, CDR1 is LGHDT, CDR2 YNNKEL (reference sequence). The CDR3 loop reads CASSQARGNTEAFF. In DNA, the CDR3 is TGTGCCAGCAGCCAAGCGCGGGGGAACACTGAAGCTTTCTTT.

The gene calls are TRBV9 and TRBJ2-5; D is undetermined. Germline CDR1 is SGDLS and CDR2 is YYNGEE. The V end lost 4 bases, the J end lost 1 base, and 5 bases lay between the germline ends. This CDR3 is built from 12 residues. Here the CDR3 DNA reads TGTGCCAGCAGCCCGAGCCAAGAGACCCAGTACTTC. Translated, it gives CASSPSQETQYF.

The chain employs TRBV10-1 and TRBJ2-3; 9 bases fit TRBD2. CDR1 and CDR2 (germline): WNHNN, SYGVQD (reference sequence). The CDR3 runs to 16 residues. Trimming removed 3 bases from V and 4 bases from J; junction bases left unmatched: 8. As DNA, the CDR3 is TGCGCCAGCAGTGACGACCTAGCGGGAAATTCAGATACGCAGTATTTT. Translating it yields CASSDDLAGNSDTQYF.

This clone was observed a few times. The chain carries TRBV5-1 and TRBJ2-7; D gene unclear. The CDR3 runs to 14 residues. The V end was cut by 0 bases, the J end by 0 bases, with 7 bases between. Germline CDR1 SGHRS, CDR2 YFSETQ. The CDR3 region has the DNA TGCGCCAGCAGCTTGGGCGGCCCCTCCTACGAGCAGTACGTC. Its protein product is CASSLGGPSYEQYV.